This T cell receptor (beta chain) was profiled in a study of cytomegalovirus exposure and HLA in healthy donors. Whole-study findings and limits: Segments of the TCR beta V type were, in most cases, productive about 90% or about 30% of the time in an earlier analysis. The study dropped some indistinguishable V segments, TRBV6-2 and TRBV6-3 among them. Prediction of most subjects' HLA-A and HLA-B alleles by TCR beta sequences was reportedly accurate.

The PCR employed 60 Vbeta primers together with 13 Jbeta primers. Measured with immunoSEQ multiplex PCR; TCRdb has only the in-frame clones, and not every one. Among approximately 140,000 clones, about four fifths were seen once, and the ten largest hold less than 3.5%. Trimming removed 4 bases from V and 0 bases from J, with 13 bases in between. Germline assignment: CDR1 SGHRS and CDR2 YFSETQ. The CDR3 has 15 residues. As regards this clone: What it recognizes is unknown. Other DNA sequences in the same sample also yield this CDR3.

Sequenced material: PBMCs. The chain joins TRBV5-1 to TRBJ1-1, with D hard to call. The TCR originated in a male donor in good health and CMV-seronegative. The CDR3 DNA sequence: TGCGCCAGCAGCCTCGAGGGCAGCATGAACACTGAAGCTTTCTTT. It yields the protein CASSLEGSMNTEAFF.